This T cell receptor beta chain was identified in a study of Ad26.COV2.S vaccination and SARS-CoV-2 variants. This CDR3 comprises 15 residues. Germline-derived CDR1 and CDR2 are GTSNPN and SVGIG (reference sequence). V lost 1 base to trimming and J lost 8 bases; unmatched junction nucleotides: 10. On this clone: Its antigen is not known.

Study-wide points: Participants given vaccine showed non-spike TCR breadth similar to that of placebo recipients.

Treatment noted: around 19 received Ad26.COV2.S at low or high dose, single or two shots; several received placebo; per-sample allocation not given. Vaccine and placebo recipients were sampled on day 63 after the first injection. Measured with immunoSEQ multiplex PCR; TCRdb has only the in-frame clones, and not every one. This sample yields 350,000 to 450,000 clones, of which 89% are seen a single time; around 2% belongs to the top ten. This sequence joins TRBV30 and TRBJ1-4, with TRBD1 matching over 7 bases. The clonotype originates from a person aged 18-60 years who received the Ad26.COV2.S COVID-19 vaccine or a placebo. Material: peripheral blood, obtained in a trial of Ad26.COV2.S vaccine versus placebo. The DNA for the CDR3 is TGTGCCTGGAGTGGTACCCACAGCAGGGGGGAAAAACTGTTTTTT. It is translated as CAWSGTHSRGEKLFF.